This T cell receptor (beta chain) was identified in a study of T cells in Graves' hyperthyroidism and ophthalmopathy (dated by TCRdb to about 2019). At the level of the whole study: Peripheral blood samples were taken at the time of initial diagnosis, prior to any treatment. For training and testing, the approximately 92 patients in the discovery cohort were randomly divided in a 7:3 ratio. Once sampling was done, hyperthyroidism patients were given methimazole at a starting dose of 30 mg daily, whereas ophthalmopathy patients were given high-dose intravenous methylprednisolone. In addition, the study compared T-cell repertoires in thyroid tissue and in blood from roughly six Graves' hyperthyroidism patients. According to the paper, TCR Vbeta CDR3 sequencing was carried out on around 140 peripheral blood samples, which came from 40 to 45 ophthalmopathy, 80 or so hyperthyroidism and about 17 progressor patients. Whether ophthalmopathy could be predicted prospectively was tested in an independent validation cohort made up of fewer than 20 hyperthyroidism patients plus 17 patients who later progressed to ophthalmopathy. To identify distinguishing TCR V-J signatures, a discovery cohort of around 100 patients was used, comprising fewer than 45 with Graves' ophthalmopathy and 57 with stable Graves' hyperthyroidism. Overall results and qualifications from the work: No statistical method was used to fix the sample size in advance, and group allocation was not hidden from the investigators. Most expanded thyroid clonotypes (frequency above 0.001) were also detected in blood, suggesting blood repertoires may reflect thyroid immune responses. In validation, progression to ophthalmopathy was predicted by the model with 70% to 71% sensitivity and just over 72% specificity, a median of roughly 6.4 months before onset. A model built on a 13 V-J signature distinguished ophthalmopathy from stable hyperthyroidism, reaching 85% to 90% sensitivity and around 81% specificity in cross-validation and 80%/75% in testing.

The TCR beta CDR3 regions were amplified from RNA transcripts. The first round of RT-PCR for the TCR CDR3 was performed with the HTBI primer set and the Qiagen OneStep RT-PCR kit. Libraries were constructed in a second round of multiplex PCR, after which size selection and purification were carried out. The libraries were sequenced on an Illumina HiSeq2000 using paired-end 100 bp reads. The study's processing was this. SOAPnuke was used to process the raw data, removing reads that contained adapters or uncalled bases, had a mean Phred below 15, or lacked an exact match to the constant primer or identifier. COPE v1.2.5 was used to merge high-quality paired reads, and clonotypes were defined as unique nucleotide sequences. MiTCR v1.1 was used to align clonotypes to the IMGT TRBV, TRBD and TRBJ reference segments. Analysis was restricted to V-J combinations with a frequency above 0.0001, which covered roughly 99% of repertoires. A TCS score was defined as the ratio between F50 (clonal expansion) and ExV (chaos), using BLOSUM62-based TCRdist between CDR3 peptides within each V-J. Welch's t-statistics and random forest reduced around 550 V-J features to 13, which were used in a naive Bayes classifier (R e1071). The public sequencing data were trimmed at Q25 with fastp and processed into clonotypes with MiXCR by TCRdb, which kept only in-frame beta chains. Records with the same CDR3 protein are collapsed into one entry carrying the most frequent genes and DNA. The V and J calls reflect TCRdb's pipeline rather than the authors' work. This sample lists hundreds of thousands of distinct CDR3 sequences; less than 15% were detected once. The top ten constitute 10% of the sample.

The germline V gene provides CDR1 SGHTS and CDR2 YDEGEE. V and J lose 0 bases and 7 bases, and a span of 11 bases separates them. CDR3 length: 14 amino acids, cysteine to phenylalanine. Just the 42-base CDR3 DNA is kept, in frame starting at base 1. This clonotype showed up many times. Its antigen has not been determined. It has no much larger one-base neighbor in the sample; base qualities were not kept. Stable Graves' hyperthyroidism was defined as no progression to ophthalmopathy during 18 months of follow-up. Hyperthyroidism patients were aged 18 to 65 years and newly diagnosed, with disease duration of less than 2 months. Any patient with an uncontrolled infection, another autoimmune disease, pregnancy or lactation was excluded. Diagnoses were established on the basis of clinical symptoms, serum thyroxine and TRAb, thyroid ultrasound, and orbital computed tomography. PBMCs were separated from roughly 9.3 ml of fresh peripheral blood using Ficoll-Paque density gradient centrifugation. Total RNA was extracted using Trizol reagent, and RNA quality was assessed on an Agilent 2100 Bioanalyzer.

The rearranged segments are TRBV5-8 and TRBJ2-1; no D gene is confidently identified. This TCR came from a woman aged 18-30 years with Graves' hyperthyroidism. The sample comprised blood. The sequenced DNA: TGTGCCAGCAGCTTGGCCCGGCAAATTAATGAGCAGTTCTTC. Its protein product is CASSLARQINEQFF. With the rest looked up from the reference TRBV5-8 and TRBJ2-1 genes rather than sequenced, the full variable domain is EAGVTQSPTHLIKTRGQQATLRCSPISGHTSVYWYQQALGLGLQFLLWYDEGEERNRGNFPPRFSGRQFPNYSSELNVNALELEDSALYLCASSLARQINEQFFGPGTRLTVL.